Below, 17 T cell receptor beta chains from the same sample are listed, as sequenced in a study of blood T cell repertoires in COVID-19. The table came from immunoSEQ multiplex PCR; TCRdb's copy has only in-frame clones and leaves some out. The sample yields 110,000 or so clones, 85% to 90% seen once. The sequenced sample consisted of peripheral blood. All receptors come from a woman aged 45-59 years with acute or convalescent COVID-19.

The J gene is TRBJ2-7, the V gene TRBV5-1; TRBD2 aligns across 12 bases. Germline-derived CDR1 and CDR2 are SGHRS and YFSETQ. Trimming took 4 bases from V and 0 from J; bases not matched to a gene: 5. This CDR3 has 16 amino acids. The CDR3 loop reads CASSVGLAGPSYEQYF. In nucleotides, the CDR3 is TGCGCCAGCAGCGTAGGACTAGCGGGACCCTCCTACGAGCAGTACTTC.

V is TRBV2 and J is TRBJ2-1; 7 bases are a match to TRBD1. Unmatched junction bases numbered 21, after V lost 7 bases and J lost 15 bases. The V gene's germline CDR1 is SNHLY and CDR2 FYNNEI. The CDR3 length is 15 residues. In DNA, the CDR3 is TGTGCCAGCATTCCGGGACAGAACTATGGTTTACGGCGGTTCTTC. This gives the protein CASIPGQNYGLRRFF.

V and J are TRBV9 and TRBJ2-7; a weak D match, TRBD2 (5 bases). The ends were cut back, 4 bases at V and 2 bases at J, with 10 bases in the middle. This CDR3 spans 13 amino acids. Per the germline V gene, CDR1 is SGDLS and CDR2 is YYNGEE. For the CDR3, the DNA is TGTGCCAGCAGCCCGGGGTCAGCCTACGAGCAGTACTTC. Its protein product is CASSPGSAYEQYF.

The rearrangement joins TRBV29-1 to TRBJ2-2, with a weak D call TRBD2 (7 bases). The CDR3 is 13 amino acids. Trimming took off 7 bases at V and 4 bases at J, with 13 bases between the two ends. Per the germline V gene, CDR1 is SQVTM and CDR2 is ANQGSEA. The DNA for the CDR3 is TGCAGCGCCGCGAGGGGGGGCACCGGGGAGCTGTTTTTT. Protein product: CSAARGGTGELFF.

The V and J genes are TRBV11-2 and TRBJ2-7; D possibly corresponds to TRBD2 (6 bases). Germline V lookup: CDR1 SGHAT, CDR2 FQNNGV. This CDR3 is built from 15 residues. V was clipped by 6 bases and J by 0 bases, with 15 bases between them. CDR3 region: CASSPLSLASYEQYF. In DNA form, the CDR3 reads TGTGCCAGCAGTCCTCTGTCACTAGCCTCCTACGAGCAGTACTTC.

In DNA form, the CDR3 reads TGTGCCAGCAGCCTCGACAGCACATATGGCTACACCTTC. This codes for CASSLDSTYGYTF. This sequence joins TRBV7-2 and TRBJ1-2, with a weak D call TRBD1 (5 bases). The germline V and J ends were trimmed by 5 bases and 5 bases, with 12 bases remaining between them. Germline V gives CDR1 SGHTA, CDR2 FQGNSA. The CDR3 has 13 amino acids.

The V gene is TRBV7-9, the J gene TRBJ2-1; the D is unclear. The V gene lost 5 bases and the J gene lost 2 bases, with 16 bases spanning the gap. CDR3 length: 16 amino acids. Germline V gene data show CDR1 as SEHNR and CDR2 as FQNEAQ (reference sequence). The CDR3 loop reads CASSPMTRGAYNEQFF. The CDR3 region has the DNA TGTGCCAGCAGCCCCATGACCCGAGGCGCCTACAATGAGCAGTTCTTC.

The chain carries TRBV5-1 and TRBJ1-3; the D gene is possibly TRBD1 (5 bases). The CDR3 extends over 14 amino acids. Germline V lookup: CDR1 SGHRS, CDR2 YFSETQ. The germline V and J ends were trimmed by 4 bases and 0 bases, with 8 bases remaining between them. In nucleotides, the CDR3 is TGCGCCAGCAGCGACAGTCTCTCTGGAAACACCATATATTTT. As protein: CASSDSLSGNTIYF.

The chain carries TRBV19 and TRBJ2-7; possibly TRBD1 for D (5 bases). The V and J ends lost 9 bases and 3 bases respectively, with 18 bases between them. Germline V gene data show CDR1 as LNHDA and CDR2 as SQIVND (reference sequence). The CDR3 loop spans 14 amino acids. CDR3 sequence (DNA): TGTGCCAGCTCAGTACAGGTGACCAACTACGAGCAGTACTTC. Protein sequence: CASSVQVTNYEQYF.

Note on this clone: Other nucleotide sequences from this sample produce the same CDR3. This chain links TRBV6-5 with TRBJ1-2, with D possibly matching TRBD1 (6 bases). Trimming removed 2 bases at V and 5 bases at J, with 9 bases between. The CDR3 sequence is 13 residues long. In germline, CDR1 is MNHEY, CDR2 SVGAGI. DNA for the CDR3: TGTGCCAGCAGTTACCGCCAGGGGTATGGCTACACCTTC. This encodes CASSYRQGYGYTF.

The gene calls are TRBV7-9 and TRBJ2-1; no definite D call. The germline V and J ends were trimmed by 7 bases and 10 bases, with 23 bases remaining between them. Germline V gene data show CDR1 as SEHNR and CDR2 as FQNEAQ (reference sequence). This CDR3 is 15 amino acids long. CDR3 loop: CASTPGLKLLREQFF. DNA for the CDR3: TGTGCCAGCACCCCCGGTCTTAAACTTCTGAGGGAGCAGTTCTTC.

The chain joins TRBV5-1 to TRBJ2-6; tentative D call: TRBD1 (6 bases). Germline CDR1 reads SGHRS; CDR2 reads YFSETQ. The CDR3 length is 16 residues. With 6 bases removed from V and 0 bases from J, the gap between germline ends came to 13 bases. CDR3 residues: CASTMTGLSGANVLTF. For the CDR3, the DNA is TGCGCCAGCACCATGACAGGTCTCTCTGGGGCCAACGTCCTGACTTTC.

V gene TRBV11-3 combines with J gene TRBJ2-1, with TRBD2 identical over 12 bases. V was clipped by 4 bases and J by 6 bases; unmatched bases: 7. This CDR3 region has 16 residues. Germline-derived CDR1 and CDR2 are SGHNT and YENEEA. Written as DNA, the CDR3 is TGTGCCAGCAGCTGGCCCCTAGCGGGGGGGCCCAATGAGCAGTTCTTC. This translates into CASSWPLAGGPNEQFF.

The V call is TRBV10-3, the J call TRBJ2-3; D unclear. The CDR3 length is 11 residues. The V end was cut by 3 bases, the J end by 6 bases, with 4 bases between. From germline, CDR1 is ENHRY and CDR2 SYGVKD. The CDR3 protein is CAISESDTQYF. The CDR3 nucleotides are TGTGCCATCAGTGAATCGGATACGCAGTATTTT.

This rearrangement joins TRBV19 to TRBJ1-2, with no clear D. Trimming pared 5 bases from V and 2 bases from J, leaving 9 bases between. The V gene's germline CDR1 is LNHDA and CDR2 SQIVND (reference sequence). The CDR3 is made up of 13 amino acids. CDR3 sequence (DNA): TGTGCCAGTAGTCCTATTACGAACTATGGCTACACCTTC. Translation: CASSPITNYGYTF.

The J gene is TRBJ1-3, the V gene TRBV5-1; 9 bases are shared with TRBD1. The trim removed 4 bases at V and 4 bases at J, leaving 9 bases unmatched. The CDR3 covers 16 residues. The germline CDR1 and CDR2 sequences are SGHRS and YFSETQ. The CDR3 reads CASSVPKTGGGNTIYF. CDR3 sequence (DNA): TGCGCCAGCAGCGTACCAAAAACAGGGGGCGGAAACACCATATATTTT. The full variable domain, in which reference TRBV5-1 and TRBJ1-3 provide the parts outside the CDR3, is KAGVTQTPRYLIKTRGQQVTLSCSPISGHRSVSWYQQTPGQGLQFLFEYFSETQRNKGNFPGRFSGRQFSNSRSEMNVSTLELGDSALYLCASSVPKTGGGNTIYFGEGSWLTVV.

The chain combines TRBV12-3 or TRBV12-4 with TRBJ1-1; a possible D gene is TRBD1 (6 bases). The V gene lost 6 bases and the J gene lost 10 bases, with 15 bases spanning the gap. The CDR3 consists of 12 residues. The CDR3 nucleotides are TGTGCCAGCAGCCCGGGGGGCCGCGGAGCTTTCTTT. The encoded protein is CASSPGGRGAFF.